Below are 17 T cell receptor beta chains sequenced from a single sample in a study of early stage breast cancer tumors. Clones were read by immunoSEQ multiplex PCR, and TCRdb kept only the in-frame ones, dropping some. The sample lists over 40,000 clones, approximately 78% occurring once. The sample comprised blood. Receptors were obtained from a person aged 35-50 years with breast cancer.

DNA for the CDR3: TGTGCCTGGAGAATGGCTGGGGCCAACGTCCTGACTTTC. Protein sequence: CAWRMAGANVLTF. The genes are TRBV30 and TRBJ2-6; D is uncertain. The germline V and J ends were trimmed by 3 bases and 2 bases, with 5 bases remaining between them. The germline V gene has CDR1 GTSNPN and CDR2 SVGIG (reference sequence). The CDR3 is 13 residues long.

This clone was seen only a few times. This chain links TRBV18 with TRBJ1-1, with D unclear. Trimming pared 2 bases from V and 4 bases from J, leaving 14 bases between. The germline V gene encodes CDR1 KGHSH and CDR2 LQKENI. The CDR3 has 15 amino acids. DNA for the CDR3: TGTGCCAGCTCACCAGGTCCCCCTGTGGGCACTGAAGCTTTCTTT. Protein: CASSPGPPVGTEAFF.

V is TRBV2 and J is TRBJ2-5; D tentatively fits TRBD1 or TRBD2 (6 bases each). Germline V gene data show CDR1 as SNHLY and CDR2 as FYNNEI. The CDR3 runs to 13 residues. Trimming shortened V by 6 bases and J by 5 bases, and 13 bases separated the two germline ends. CDR3 protein: CASRPQGGETQYF. The CDR3 DNA is TGTGCCAGCAGACCCCAAGGGGGGGAGACCCAGTACTTC.

The chain employs TRBV2 and TRBJ2-5; D unresolved. This CDR3 comprises 11 residues. Trimming left V 4 bases short and J 4 bases short, with 4 bases between. The germline V gene encodes CDR1 SNHLY and CDR2 FYNNEI. Written as DNA, the CDR3 is TGTGCCAGCAGTGTAGGAGAGACCCAGTACTTC. It is translated as CASSVGETQYF.

The table lists this clone with a few counts. The chain is built from TRBV30 and TRBJ1-1; 10 nucleotides line up with TRBD1. V dropped 3 bases and J dropped 11; count of bases not matched to a gene: 9. Per the germline V gene, CDR1 is GTSNPN and CDR2 is SVGIG (reference sequence). There are 13 residues in the CDR3. In nucleotides, the CDR3 is TGTGCCTGGAGCCCCGACAGGGGGCTTGGGGCTTTCTTT. Amino acids: CAWSPDRGLGAFF.

This clone was seen more than once but under ten times. The chain has TRBV11-2 and TRBJ2-2; D is uncertain. Trimming pared 0 bases from V and 5 bases from J, leaving 10 bases between. The CDR3 length is 15 residues. The germline CDR1 and CDR2 sequences are SGHAT and FQNNGV. The CDR3 region is CASSLEGLRTGELFF. For the CDR3, the DNA is TGTGCCAGCAGCTTAGAAGGGCTCAGAACCGGGGAGCTGTTTTTT.

J is TRBJ1-2 and V is TRBV30; no definite D call. CDR3 length: 12 amino acids. Trimming took 2 bases from V and 8 from J, leaving 12 bases between them. In germline, CDR1 is GTSNPN, CDR2 SVGIG (reference sequence). CDR3 in DNA: TGTGCCTGGAGTTATTCCGGTGAGGGCTACACCTTC. This translates into CAWSYSGEGYTF. Using reference TRBV30 and TRBJ1-2 for the parts outside the CDR3, the full variable domain is SQTIHQWPATLVQPVGSPLSLECTVEGTSNPNLYWYRQAAGRGLQLLFYSVGIGQISSEVPQNLSASRPQDRQFILSSKKLLLSDSGFYLCAWSYSGEGYTFGSGTRLTVV.

This clone was seen just once. The chain is built from TRBV6-6 and TRBJ2-7; 8 positions agree with TRBD1. The CDR3 sequence is 15 residues long. Germline lookup yields CDR1 MNHNY and CDR2 SVGAGI (reference sequence). Trimming cost V 7 bases and J 3 bases; bases outside gene matches: 11. The CDR3 DNA is TGTGCCAGCAACCCCGGACAGGGTCCTTTCTACGAGCAGTACTTC. Amino acid sequence: CASNPGQGPFYEQYF.

A note on this clone: Other DNA sequences in the same sample also yield this CDR3. The chain has TRBV5-1 and TRBJ2-1, with D hard to call. The V gene's germline CDR1 is SGHRS and CDR2 YFSETQ. There are 14 residues in the CDR3. V shed 0 bases and J shed 4 bases, with 8 bases lying between them. The CDR3 protein is CASSLDPGYNEQFF. In nucleotides, the CDR3 is TGCGCCAGCAGCTTGGATCCGGGTTACAATGAGCAGTTCTTC. The entire variable domain, with the rest obtained from reference TRBV5-1 and TRBJ2-1, is as follows: KAGVTQTPRYLIKTRGQQVTLSCSPISGHRSVSWYQQTPGQGLQFLFEYFSETQRNKGNFPGRFSGRQFSNSRSEMNVSTLELGDSALYLCASSLDPGYNEQFFGPGTRLTVL.

This chain links TRBV27 with TRBJ2-1; 7 bases match TRBD2. J lost 4 bases, V lost 7 bases, and 1 base had no gene match. Germline assignment: CDR1 MNHEY and CDR2 SMNVEV (reference sequence). There are 12 residues in the CDR3. CDR3 protein: CASTSGYNEQFF. CDR3 DNA: TGTGCCAGCACTAGCGGATACAATGAGCAGTTCTTC.

This chain connects TRBV19 to TRBJ1-1; D gene uncertain. CDR1 LNHDA and CDR2 SQIVND come from the germline V gene (reference sequence). The length of the CDR3 is 12 residues. Trimming took 7 bases from V and 1 from J, leaving 7 bases between them. The CDR3 is CASTAANTEAFF. CDR3 DNA sequence: TGTGCCAGTACTGCCGCGAACACTGAAGCTTTCTTT.

The V call is TRBV5-4, the J call TRBJ2-3; 7 bases fit TRBD2. This CDR3 comprises 13 residues. With 5 bases clipped from V and 3 bases from J, the junction kept 3 bases outside the gene matches. The germline CDR1 and CDR2 sequences are SGHNT and YYREEE (reference sequence). In nucleotides, the CDR3 is TGTGCCAGCAGAGCTAGCGGTACAGATACGCAGTATTTT. As protein: CASRASGTDTQYF.

The chain uses TRBV7-3 and TRBJ2-1, with a possible D match to TRBD2 (6 bases). CDR1 SGHTA and CDR2 FQGTGA come from the germline V gene. The CDR3 is 15 residues long. The V gene lost 5 bases and the J gene lost 7 bases, with 18 bases spanning the gap. The CDR3, as DNA: TGTGCCAGCAGCCCAGGCGGGGCCGCTAAGAATGAGCAGTTCTTC. Encoded protein: CASSPGGAAKNEQFF.

The V gene is TRBV18, the J gene TRBJ2-2; D is unclear. CDR1 is KGHSH, CDR2 LQKENI, per germline. Trimming took off 3 bases at V and 1 base at J, with 9 bases between the two ends. This CDR3 region has 15 residues. CDR3 in amino acids: CASSPRSVNTGELFF. CDR3 in DNA: TGTGCCAGCTCACCGCGCTCTGTGAACACCGGGGAGCTGTTTTTT.

The V and J genes are TRBV9 and TRBJ2-1; 9 bases fit TRBD2. Trimming took 8 bases from V and 8 from J; bases not matched to a gene: 8. Germline V lookup: CDR1 SGDLS, CDR2 YYNGEE. This CDR3 has 13 residues. In DNA, the CDR3 is TGTGCCAGGGGGGTAGCGGGAGCCCATGAGCAGTTCTTC. This codes for CARGVAGAHEQFF.

Concerning this clone: The sample carries other DNA sequences with the same CDR3. This chain links TRBV28 with TRBJ2-7, with D tentatively TRBD1 (6 bases). The V end lost 6 bases, the J end lost 3 bases, and 12 bases lay between the germline ends. This CDR3 has 13 amino acids. Germline CDR1 and CDR2: MDHEN and SYDVKM. CDR3 in DNA: TGTGCCAGCAGACCCGGACAGTTCTACGAGCAGTACTTC. This codes for CASRPGQFYEQYF. Together with reference TRBV28 and TRBJ2-7, the CDR3 gives the full variable domain: DVKVTQSSRYLVKRTGEKVFLECVQDMDHENMFWYRQDPGLGLRLIYFSYDVKMKEKGDIPEGYSVSREKKERFSLILESASTNQTSMYLCASRPGQFYEQYFGPGTRLTVT.

This chain uses TRBV5-4 with TRBJ2-1; D is unresolved. Deletions cut 1 base from V and 7 bases from J, with 6 bases between. CDR1 is SGHNT and CDR2 is YYREEE in the germline V gene (reference sequence). This CDR3 is 12 amino acids long. CDR3 DNA: TGTGCCAGCAGCTTGATGGCGAATGAGCAGTTCTTC. It specifies CASSLMANEQFF.